This TCR beta chain derives from a study of OX40 agonist ivuxolimab in advanced cancers. Background on the study: Patients received the agonistic anti-OX40 (CD134) antibody ivuxolimab. Enrollees could have had prior anti-PD-1, anti-PD-L1 or anti-CTLA-4 therapy, which 40% had received. Study-level findings and limits: What antigens the expanded peripheral T cells recognized was never established. Normalized expansion of T-cell clones was also low for some nonresponders.

Germline CDR1 reads SNHLY; CDR2 reads FYNNEI. Trimming left V 6 bases short and J 7 bases short, with 22 bases between. The CDR3 is made up of 16 amino acids. Here immunoSEQ multiplex PCR was the method, and the copy in TCRdb shows in-frame clones only, minus some. The sample gives about 130,000 clones, over 75% of which show up once; around 1% is in the top ten. Worth noting for this clone: Its specificity is not known.

The sequences come from CD4+ or CD8+ T cells sorted from blood, collected in a trial of the OX40 agonist ivuxolimab. This sequence originates from an adult with an advanced solid tumor such as melanoma, head and neck, liver or kidney cancer. The chain carries TRBV2 and TRBJ2-1; D tentatively reads TRBD1 or TRBD2 (7 bases each). As DNA, the CDR3 is TGTGCCAGCAGGGGACAGTCAAGCGGGATAGCTAATGAGCAGTTCTTC. Amino acid sequence: CASRGQSSGIANEQFF.